The rows below give T cell receptor beta chains drawn from one sample of a study of T-cell memory formation after mild COVID-19. TCRdb reanalysed the 5' RACE reads using MiXCR and keeps one entry per CDR3 protein. The sample lists under 200,000 distinct CDR3 sequences, around a third occurring once. The sequencing input was PBMCs or a T cell subset sorted from them (not recorded which). Source of these receptors: an adult woman who had mild COVID-19 (a few samples of this study predate the infection). Cell type and time point are not known. Both conserved end residues are part of each CDR3. Each record gives: clone size, J gene, V gene, D gene, CDR3 protein, CDR3 DNA. D genes are given only for firm matches. Clone size is stated in some rows and not others, as once, few, many or a class when expanded.

NA,TRBJ2-5,TRBV5-6,NA,CASSLRGTQYF,TGTGCCAGCAGCTTGAGGGGGACCCAGTACTTC
NA,TRBJ2-5,TRBV7-9,NA,CASSLGSLAQYF,TGTGCCAGCAGCTTGGGAAGTTTGGCCCAGTACTTC
NA,TRBJ1-3,TRBV14,NA,CASSQGRRGRGNTIYF,TGTGCCAGCAGCCAGGGGCGCAGGGGACGAGGAAACACCATATATTTT
few,TRBJ2-1,TRBV6-2/TRBV6-3,NA,CASSHSYNEQFF,TGTGCCAGCAGTCACTCCTACAATGAGCAGTTCTTC
NA,TRBJ1-2,TRBV10-3,NA,CAISEDRDSVRGPYGYTF,TGTGCCATCAGTGAAGACCGGGACTCAGTACGGGGCCCTTATGGCTACACCTTC
few,TRBJ2-3,TRBV19,NA,CASSIGSTDTQYF,TGTGCCAGTAGTATTGGCAGCACAGATACGCAGTATTTT
NA,TRBJ2-1,TRBV7-3,TRBD2,CASSSTGGSYNEQFF,TGTGCCAGCAGCTCCACGGGAGGCTCCTACAATGAGCAGTTCTTC
NA,TRBJ2-1,TRBV20-1,TRBD2,CSASGRSSYNEQFF,TGCAGTGCTAGCGGGAGGTCATCTTACAATGAGCAGTTCTTC
NA,TRBJ1-1,TRBV10-3,NA,CAISETGTANTEAFF,TGTGCCATCAGTGAGACCGGGACGGCGAACACTGAAGCTTTCTTT
NA,TRBJ2-7,TRBV4-3,TRBD1,CASSQGTAPNYEQYF,TGCGCCAGCAGCCAGGGGACAGCACCCAACTACGAGCAGTACTTC
NA,TRBJ2-3,TRBV7-8,NA,CASSFLVWGSGDTQYF,TGTGCCAGCAGCTTCCTTGTATGGGGCTCCGGGGATACGCAGTATTTT
few,TRBJ2-5,TRBV7-2,TRBD2,CASSLGLAGGPGETQYF,TGTGCCAGCAGCTTAGGACTAGCGGGAGGGCCCGGGGAGACCCAGTACTTC
NA,TRBJ2-3,TRBV29-1,NA,CSVEGDPDTQYF,TGCAGCGTTGAAGGGGACCCCGATACGCAGTATTTT
NA,TRBJ2-7,TRBV20-1,TRBD2,CSASQGLEVQHEQYF,TGCAGTGCTAGCCAGGGACTAGAAGTTCAACACGAGCAGTACTTC
NA,TRBJ2-6,TRBV6-2/TRBV6-3,NA,CASSRGSGANVLTF,TGTGCCAGCAGTCGGGGTTCTGGGGCCAACGTCCTGACTTTC
NA,TRBJ2-1,TRBV3-1,TRBD1,CASSLLMPRDRDDNEQFF,TGTGCCAGCAGCCTCCTCATGCCCCGGGACAGGGATGACAATGAGCAGTTCTTC
NA,TRBJ2-7,TRBV7-2,NA,CASSLNRDYEQYF,TGTGCCAGCAGCTTAAACCGGGACTACGAGCAGTACTTC
NA,TRBJ1-1,TRBV20-1,NA,CSAGTTEAFF,TGCAGTGCGGGGACCACTGAAGCTTTCTTT
many,TRBJ1-5,TRBV9,NA,CASSEGSLANQPQHF,TGTGCCAGCAGCGAGGGTTCCCTTGCGAATCAGCCCCAGCATTTT
few,TRBJ2-7,TRBV20-1,TRBD1,CSALRDREQYF,TGCAGTGCCCTTCGGGACAGAGAGCAGTACTTC
NA,TRBJ2-2,TRBV4-3,NA,CASSQDPRLGGELFF,TGCGCCAGCAGCCAAGACCCCCGGTTGGGCGGGGAGCTGTTTTTT
NA,TRBJ1-1,TRBV7-2,NA,CASSWSNTMGTEAFF,TGTGCCAGCAGCTGGTCTAACACGATGGGCACTGAAGCTTTCTTT
NA,TRBJ2-5,TRBV10-3,NA,CAISEHGADQETQYF,TGTGCCATCAGTGAGCATGGGGCGGACCAAGAGACCCAGTACTTC
few,TRBJ2-3,TRBV6-6,TRBD2,CASSYRNIAGETDTQYF,TGTGCCAGCAGTTACCGAAACATAGCGGGAGAAACAGATACGCAGTATTTT
NA,TRBJ2-3,TRBV28,NA,CASSFTADRSTDTQYF,TGTGCCAGCAGCTTTACAGCCGACCGGAGCACAGATACGCAGTATTTT
few,TRBJ2-7,TRBV20-1,NA,CSASHSDEQYF,TGCAGTGCTAGCCATTCCGACGAGCAGTACTTC
NA,TRBJ2-7,TRBV2,NA,CASSELEFDEQYF,TGTGCCAGCAGTGAACTGGAGTTCGACGAGCAGTACTTC
NA,TRBJ1-4,TRBV24-1,NA,CATSDPYRETNEKLFF,TGTGCCACCAGTGATCCCTACAGGGAAACTAATGAAAAACTGTTTTTT
few,TRBJ2-2,TRBV3-1,NA,CASSHSAGELFF,TGTGCCAGCAGCCATTCCGCCGGGGAGCTGTTTTTT
NA,TRBJ2-4,TRBV5-1,NA,CASSLLTGGGNIQYF,TGCGCCAGCAGCCTCTTGACAGGCGGCGGAAACATTCAGTACTTC
NA,TRBJ1-5,TRBV7-9,NA,CASSLEWGNQPQHF,TGTGCCAGCAGCTTAGAATGGGGCAATCAGCCCCAGCATTTT
NA,TRBJ1-1,TRBV4-1,NA,CASSQGTLPGNTEAFF,TGCGCCAGCAGCCAAGGGACACTACCGGGGAACACTGAAGCTTTCTTT
NA,TRBJ1-1,TRBV12-3/TRBV12-4,NA,CASSLVGGGEAFF,TGTGCCAGCAGCCTCGTGGGGGGGGGTGAAGCTTTCTTT
few,TRBJ2-7,TRBV11-2,TRBD1,CASSTGTGPPYEQYF,TGTGCCAGCAGCACAGGGACAGGGCCCCCTTACGAGCAGTACTTC